This TCR beta chain was obtained from a study of cytomegalovirus exposure and HLA in healthy donors. Findings of the study overall: Exclusion as indistinguishable affected some V segments, including TRBV6-2 and TRBV6-3. Prediction of most subjects' HLA-A and HLA-B alleles by TCR beta sequences was reportedly accurate.

Both 60 Vbeta primers and 13 Jbeta primers went into the PCR. Sequencing used immunoSEQ multiplex PCR; TCRdb keeps in-frame clones, though not all of them. The repertoire consists of 200,000 or so clones, with 85% to 90% occurring once and the leading ten covering 1.3%. The germline V gene encodes CDR1 SGHRS and CDR2 YFSETQ. The CDR3 runs to 14 residues. This clone was found once. Its target is not known. The sequence was collected from a human donor in good health. The chain joins TRBV5-1 to TRBJ2-5, with TRBD1 matching over 8 bases. The end of the DNA fits TRBJ2-7 better, so the J call may be wrong. The specimen sequenced was PBMCs. The CDR3 reads CASSSPDRAYEQYF. CDR3 DNA: TGCGCCAGCAGCTCCCCGGACAGGGCTTACGAGCAGTACTTC.